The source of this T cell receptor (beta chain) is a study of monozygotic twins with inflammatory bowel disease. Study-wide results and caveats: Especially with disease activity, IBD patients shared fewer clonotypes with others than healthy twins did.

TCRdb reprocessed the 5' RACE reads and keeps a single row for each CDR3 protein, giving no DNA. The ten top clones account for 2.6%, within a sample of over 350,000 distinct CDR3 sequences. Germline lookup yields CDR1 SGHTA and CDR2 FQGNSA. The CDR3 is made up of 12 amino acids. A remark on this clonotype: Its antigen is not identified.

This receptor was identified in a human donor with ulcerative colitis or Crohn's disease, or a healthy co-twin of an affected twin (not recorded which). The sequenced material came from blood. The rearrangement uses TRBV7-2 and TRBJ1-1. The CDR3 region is CASSGRATEAFF.